Listed below are T cell receptor beta chains from one sample, sequenced in a study of T-cell reconstitution after alpha-beta-depleted transplantation in children. A single record per CDR3 protein comes from TCRdb applying MiXCR to the PCR reads. The repertoire includes 420,000 or so distinct CDR3 sequences, about a tenth of them detected once, and about 5% sits in the top ten. Sequenced here: PBMCs from the stem cell graft donor, sampled from the stem cell graft. Receptors originate from a human donor who donated a stem cell graft to a child with acute myeloid leukemia. Each CDR3 is given with its conserved first and last residue. A D gene is named only where the DNA matches it firmly. The size field is filled for only some rows; it gives once, few, many or a size class.

D gene	V gene	clone size	J gene	CDR3 protein	CDR3 DNA
.	TRBV10-2	.	TRBJ2-2	CASRSIARSNTGELFF	TGCGCCAGCCGATCGATTGCCAGATCGAACACCGGGGAGCTGTTTTTT
TRBD2	TRBV20-1	many	TRBJ2-3	CSASRAGGTDTQYF	TGCAGTGCTAGTCGAGCGGGAGGCACAGATACGCAGTATTTT
TRBD2	TRBV2	many	TRBJ2-3	CASRSGTSGSDTQYF	TGTGCCAGCCGATCCGGGACTAGCGGCTCAGATACGCAGTATTTT
TRBD1	TRBV6-2/TRBV6-3	.	TRBJ2-7	CASRPDRGKNEQYF	TGTGCCAGCAGGCCAGACAGGGGCAAGAACGAGCAGTACTTC
TRBD1	TRBV12-3/TRBV12-4	few	TRBJ1-1	CASSLTGARTEAFF	TGTGCCAGCAGTCTGACAGGGGCTCGCACTGAAGCTTTCTTT
TRBD1	TRBV20-1	few	TRBJ2-3	CSARATGGSADTQYF	TGCAGTGCTCGTGCGACAGGGGGCAGCGCAGATACGCAGTATTTT
TRBD2	TRBV7-2	.	TRBJ2-3	CASSANLAGAGDTQYF	TGTGCCAGCAGCGCAAACCTAGCGGGGGCGGGTGATACGCAGTATTTT
TRBD2	TRBV5-1	many	TRBJ2-7	CASTREAGAWEQYF	TGCGCCAGCACCCGGGAGGCAGGAGCCTGGGAGCAGTACTTC
TRBD2	TRBV6-2/TRBV6-3	.	TRBJ2-1	CASSYKGTSGGAGNEQFF	TGTGCCAGCAGTTACAAGGGGACTAGCGGGGGGGCGGGTAATGAGCAGTTCTTC
TRBD2	TRBV6-1	few	TRBJ2-2	CASRIAGGPIVTGELFF	TGTGCCAGCAGGATAGCGGGAGGGCCGATAGTCACCGGGGAGCTGTTTTTT
.	TRBV20-1	few	TRBJ1-3	CSARAQGYGNTIYF	TGCAGTGCTAGAGCCCAGGGTTATGGAAACACCATATATTTT
.	TRBV12-3/TRBV12-4	.	TRBJ2-3	CASSPMRLSTDTQYF	TGTGCCAGCAGTCCAATGCGCCTCAGCACAGATACGCAGTATTTC
.	TRBV6-1	.	TRBJ1-2	CASSEMGGAPYGYTF	TGTGCCAGCAGTGAAATGGGGGGAGCCCCCTATGGCTACACCTTC
TRBD1	TRBV6-4	.	TRBJ2-1	CASSDSTVRGFYNEQFF	TGTGCCAGCAGTGACTCGACCGTCAGGGGGTTTTACAATGAGCAGTTCTTC
.	TRBV20-1	.	TRBJ2-5	CSSLGGGPETQYF	TGCAGTTCTCTCGGGGGCGGTCCGGAGACCCAGTACTTC
.	TRBV27	many	TRBJ2-1	CASSLKGGEQFF	TGTGCCAGCAGTTTAAAGGGTGGTGAGCAGTTCTTC
TRBD2	TRBV7-8	few	TRBJ2-3	CASSLLRLAGRPDTQYF	TGTGCCAGCAGCTTGTTACGACTAGCGGGAAGACCAGATACGCAGTATTTT
.	TRBV7-9	many	TRBJ1-1	CASSPEEQSSEAFF	TGTGCCAGCAGCCCTGAAGAACAGAGTTCTGAAGCTTTCTTT
.	TRBV5-1	many	TRBJ1-1	CASSRGVSRNTEAFF	TGCGCCAGCAGCCGGGGAGTTAGCCGGAACACTGAAGCTTTCTTT
.	TRBV5-4	once	TRBJ2-2	CASSLSSFAGELFF	TGTGCCAGCAGCTTGTCGAGTTTTGCCGGGGAGCTGTTTTTT
.	TRBV7-3	many	TRBJ2-3	CASSLDASTDTQYF	TGTGCCAGCAGCTTAGACGCCAGCACAGATACGCAGTATTTT
.	TRBV29-1	few	TRBJ2-4	CSVEFVGENIQYF	TGCAGCGTTGAATTCGTAGGGGAGAACATTCAGTACTTC
.	TRBV15	.	TRBJ1-1	CATGQGNQGLYTEAFF	TGTGCCACCGGACAAGGTAACCAGGGGTTGTACACTGAAGCTTTCTTT
.	TRBV7-2	few	TRBJ2-1	CASSRTRSNNEQFF	TGTGCCAGCAGCCGGACGAGATCGAACAATGAGCAGTTCTTC
TRBD1	TRBV29-1	few	TRBJ2-5	CSVEGGGAETQYF	TGCAGCGTTGAAGGAGGGGGCGCGGAGACCCAGTACTTC
.	TRBV29-1	.	TRBJ2-3	CSVDGPGDGGTQYF	TGCAGCGTTGATGGTCCGGGGGACGGGGGTACGCAGTATTTT
TRBD1	TRBV6-1	few	TRBJ1-1	CASIPGQGLPEAFF	TGTGCCAGCATCCCGGGACAGGGATTGCCTGAAGCTTTCTTT
.	TRBV12-3/TRBV12-4	few	TRBJ2-7	CASSLPGSPYEQYF	TGTGCCAGCAGTTTACCGGGGAGCCCCTACGAGCAGTACTTC
TRBD1	TRBV12-3/TRBV12-4	few	TRBJ2-3	CASSLDRGHGDTQYF	TGTGCCAGCAGTCTGGACAGGGGGCATGGAGATACGCAGTATTTT
.	TRBV5-1	many	TRBJ2-2	CASSLEAGAGELFF	TGCGCCAGCAGCTTGGAGGCAGGGGCCGGGGAGCTGTTTTTT
TRBD1	TRBV5-5	.	TRBJ1-5	CASSRAGGFNQPQHF	TGTGCCAGCAGCCGCGCAGGGGGCTTCAATCAGCCCCAGCATTTT
TRBD2	TRBV12-3/TRBV12-4	few	TRBJ2-7	CASSLVRPGLAAYEQYF	TGTGCCAGCAGCCTTGTGCGACCGGGACTAGCGGCGTACGAGCAGTACTTC
.	TRBV6-1	few	TRBJ2-3	CASSERSLLDTQYF	TGTGCCAGCAGTGAACGTAGTTTACTGGATACGCAGTATTTT
.	TRBV30	many	TRBJ1-2	CAWSSVTYGYTF	TGTGCCTGGAGTTCGGTGACGTATGGCTACACCTTC
.	TRBV29-1	.	TRBJ2-6	CSVAQGAGANVLTF	TGCAGCGTTGCTCAAGGCGCTGGGGCCAACGTCCTGACTTTC
.	TRBV7-9	.	TRBJ1-2	CASSLGASRLDGYTF	TGTGCCAGCAGCTTAGGGGCGTCCCGTCTCGATGGCTACACCTTC
.	TRBV29-1	few	TRBJ1-3	CSVRFGGDTIYF	TGCAGCGTCCGGTTCGGGGGGGACACCATATATTTT
TRBD2	TRBV25-1	.	TRBJ2-7	CASSEGAGGPRGFIDEQYF	TGTGCCAGCAGTGAAGGAGCGGGAGGGCCGCGAGGATTTATCGACGAGCAGTACTTC
.	TRBV6-1	.	TRBJ2-4	CASSDTGKGGIQYF	TGTGCCAGCAGTGACACAGGGAAGGGAGGCATTCAGTACTTC
.	TRBV20-1	many	TRBJ1-2	CSARAPGSDGYGYTF	TGCAGTGCTAGAGCCCCGGGATCAGACGGCTATGGCTACACCTTC
TRBD1	TRBV10-3	.	TRBJ1-3	CASEGTGTDTIYF	TGTGCCAGCGAAGGGACAGGGACGGACACCATATATTTT
.	TRBV7-9	few	TRBJ2-3	CASSLGTGDTQYF	TGTGCCAGCAGCCTCGGGACGGGAGATACGCAGTATTTT